The rows below give T cell receptor beta chains drawn from one sample of a study of T cell responses to AZD1222 COVID-19 vaccine. Clones were read by immunoSEQ multiplex PCR, and TCRdb kept only the in-frame ones, dropping some. Of roughly 100,000 clones in the sample, roughly 91% were seen once. The specimen comprised peripheral blood, sampled on day 0 of AZD1222 vaccination. Every receptor here comes from an adult in good health. Each CDR3 is given with its conserved first and last residue. A D gene is named only where the DNA matches it firmly. Some rows mark clone size as missing; the rest say once, few, many or name a class of expanded clone.

J | V | D | size | DNA | CDR3
TRBJ1-1 | TRBV7-9 | NA | NA | TGTGCCAGCAGCTTCGCAGGCCTAAAAGCTTTCTTT | CASSFAGLKAFF
TRBJ1-2 | TRBV19 | NA | NA | TGTGCCAGTAGTATAGAGGTAGCTAACTATGGCTACACCTTC | CASSIEVANYGYTF
TRBJ2-3 | TRBV27 | NA | NA | TGTGCCAGCAGTTGGGGGCTTGTGGATACGCAGTATTTT | CASSWGLVDTQYF
TRBJ1-6 | TRBV15 | NA | NA | TGTGCCACCAGCAGAGCAGGGACCAATTCACCCCTCCACTTT | CATSRAGTNSPLHF
TRBJ1-2 | TRBV9 | NA | NA | TGTGCCAGCAGCGCGCGAAGAGGCTACACCTTC | CASSARRGYTF
TRBJ1-1 | TRBV7-3 | NA | once | TGTGCCAGCAGACCCGAGGCGAACACTGAAGCTTTCTTT | CASRPEANTEAFF
TRBJ2-5 | TRBV7-2 | TRBD2 | NA | TGTGCCAGCAGCTTATCGGCTAGCGGGGGGACAAGGTGGGAGACCCAGTACTTC | CASSLSASGGTRWETQYF
TRBJ2-3 | TRBV7-9 | TRBD2 | NA | TGTGCCAGCAGCTTAATCGGCGGGGGGGCCGCAGATACGCAGTATTTT | CASSLIGGGAADTQYF
TRBJ2-1 | TRBV7-6 | TRBD2 | NA | TGTGCCAGCAGCTTAGTTGGGACTAGTTTCAATGAGCAGTTCTTC | CASSLVGTSFNEQFF
TRBJ1-2 | TRBV2 | NA | NA | TGTGCCAGCAATCGGGGACAAGGGTATGGCTACACCTTC | CASNRGQGYGYTF
TRBJ2-2 | TRBV9 | TRBD1 | NA | TGTGCCAGCAGCGTAGATTTGGGACAGGGGAACACCGGGGAGCTGTTTTTT | CASSVDLGQGNTGELFF
TRBJ2-2 | TRBV5-3 | NA | NA | TGTGCCAGAAGCTACGATGTCACCGGGGAGCTGTTTTTT | CARSYDVTGELFF
TRBJ1-2 | TRBV20-1 | NA | NA | TGCAGTCTATCGGGGAACTATGGCTACACCTTC | CSLSGNYGYTF
TRBJ2-5 | TRBV6-1 | TRBD2 | NA | TGTGCCAGCAGTGAGACTAGCGGGGGCGCAGAGACCCAGTACTTC | CASSETSGGAETQYF
TRBJ1-1 | TRBV18 | NA | NA | TGTGCCAGCTCGGAGGTACTATTGGACTCAGGAAAATGGAACACTGAAGCTTTCTTT | CASSEVLLDSGKWNTEAFF
TRBJ2-3 | TRBV19 | NA | NA | TGTGCCAGTAGTATTACCTGGGACGGCACAGATACGCAGTATTTT | CASSITWDGTDTQYF
TRBJ2-7 | TRBV4-2 | NA | NA | TGTGCCAGCAGTGATCCGGGCGGACTCTACGAGCAGTACTTC | CASSDPGGLYEQYF
TRBJ2-3 | TRBV5-1 | NA | few | TGCGCCAGCAGCTCTGACATCTACACAGATACGCAGTATTTT | CASSSDIYTDTQYF
TRBJ1-2 | TRBV15 | NA | once | TGTGCCAGTCTTTCGGACAGCTCAAATGGCTACACCTTC | CASLSDSSNGYTF
TRBJ1-1 | TRBV5-1 | NA | NA | TGCGCCAGCAGCTTGCAGGGGAACACTGAAGCTTTCTTT | CASSLQGNTEAFF
TRBJ1-2 | TRBV19 | NA | NA | TGTGCCAGTACGACAGAAGGAGGCTACACCTTC | CASTTEGGYTF
TRBJ1-2 | TRBV5-4 | TRBD1 | NA | TGTGCCAGCAGATATATCACAGGGGGCGACTATGGCTACACCTTC | CASRYITGGDYGYTF
TRBJ1-2 | TRBV7-8 | TRBD1 | NA | TGTGCCAGCAGCTTAGCGAGACAGGGTTATGGCTACACCTTC | CASSLARQGYGYTF
TRBJ1-2 | TRBV11-2 | NA | few | TGTGCCAGCAGCCCCGGGGCAGGGGCCTATGGCTACACCTTC | CASSPGAGAYGYTF
TRBJ2-2 | TRBV9 | NA | NA | TGTGCCAGCAGACTAATAGGACAGCCCACCGGGGAGCTGTTTTTT | CASRLIGQPTGELFF
TRBJ2-2 | TRBV6-5 | NA | NA | TGTGCCAGCAGTTTAATTAGGGAGGCCGGGGAGCTGTTTTTT | CASSLIREAGELFF